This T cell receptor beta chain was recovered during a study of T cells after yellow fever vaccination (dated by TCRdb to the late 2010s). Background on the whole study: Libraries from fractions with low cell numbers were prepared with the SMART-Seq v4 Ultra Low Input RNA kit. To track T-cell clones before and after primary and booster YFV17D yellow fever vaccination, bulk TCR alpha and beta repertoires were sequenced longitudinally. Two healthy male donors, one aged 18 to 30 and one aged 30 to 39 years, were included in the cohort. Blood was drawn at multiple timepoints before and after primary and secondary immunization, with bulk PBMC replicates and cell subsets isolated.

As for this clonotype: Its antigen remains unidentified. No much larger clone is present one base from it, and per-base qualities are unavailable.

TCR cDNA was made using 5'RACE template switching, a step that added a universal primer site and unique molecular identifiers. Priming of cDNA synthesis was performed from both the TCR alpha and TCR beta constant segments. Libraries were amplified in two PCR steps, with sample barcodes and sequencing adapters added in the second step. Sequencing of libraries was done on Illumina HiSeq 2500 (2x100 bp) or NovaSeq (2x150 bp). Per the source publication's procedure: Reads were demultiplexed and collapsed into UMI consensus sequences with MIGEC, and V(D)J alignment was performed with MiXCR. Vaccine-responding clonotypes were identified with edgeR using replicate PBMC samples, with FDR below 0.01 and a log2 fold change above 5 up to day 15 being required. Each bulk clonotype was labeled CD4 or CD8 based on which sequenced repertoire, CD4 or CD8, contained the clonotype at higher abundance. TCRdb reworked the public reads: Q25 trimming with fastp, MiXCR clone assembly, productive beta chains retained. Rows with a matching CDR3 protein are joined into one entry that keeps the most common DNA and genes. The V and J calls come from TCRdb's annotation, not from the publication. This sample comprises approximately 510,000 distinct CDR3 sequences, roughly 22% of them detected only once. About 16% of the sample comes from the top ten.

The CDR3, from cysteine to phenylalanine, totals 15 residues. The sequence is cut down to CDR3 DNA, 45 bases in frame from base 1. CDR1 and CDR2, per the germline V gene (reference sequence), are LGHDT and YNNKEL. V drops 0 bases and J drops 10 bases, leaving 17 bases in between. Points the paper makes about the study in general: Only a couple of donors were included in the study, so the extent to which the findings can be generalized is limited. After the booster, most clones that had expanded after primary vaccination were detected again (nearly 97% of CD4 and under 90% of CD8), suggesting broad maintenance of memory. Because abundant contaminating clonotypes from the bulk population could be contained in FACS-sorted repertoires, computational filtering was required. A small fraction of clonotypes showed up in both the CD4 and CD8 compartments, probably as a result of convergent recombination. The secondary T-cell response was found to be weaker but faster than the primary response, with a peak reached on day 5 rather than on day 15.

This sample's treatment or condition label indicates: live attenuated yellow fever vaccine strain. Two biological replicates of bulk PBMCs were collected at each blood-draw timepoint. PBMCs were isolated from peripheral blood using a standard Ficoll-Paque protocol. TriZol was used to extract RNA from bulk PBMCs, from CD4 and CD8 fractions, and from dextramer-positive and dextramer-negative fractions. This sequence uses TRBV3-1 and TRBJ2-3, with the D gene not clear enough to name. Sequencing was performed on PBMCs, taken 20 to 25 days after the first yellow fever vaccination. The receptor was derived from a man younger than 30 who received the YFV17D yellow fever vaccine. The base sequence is TGTGCCAGCAGCCAAGATCAAGCCCGCTTCTTTGCGCAGTATTTT. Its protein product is CASSQDQARFFAQYF.